This T cell receptor (beta chain) originates from a study of T-cell reconstitution after alpha-beta-depleted transplantation in children. The CDR3 spans 13 residues. Trimming stripped 6 bases from V and 8 bases from J, with 16 bases between. Preparing the TCRbeta library involved the use of unique molecular identifiers. TCRdb re-called the PCR reads through MiXCR, storing one row per CDR3 protein. The sample holds just under 550,000 distinct CDR3 sequences, around 19% seen once. A few counts support this clonotype. The chain is built from TRBV12-3 or TRBV12-4 and TRBJ1-2; the D is unclear. Sequenced here: PBMCs from the stem cell graft donor, sampled from the stem cell graft. This clonotype was obtained from a human donor who donated a stem cell graft to a child with acute lymphoblastic leukemia. CDR3 sequence: CASRGGGSSGYTF. CDR3 sequence (DNA): TGTGCCAGCAGGGGAGGAGGGTCGAGCGGCTACACCTTC.